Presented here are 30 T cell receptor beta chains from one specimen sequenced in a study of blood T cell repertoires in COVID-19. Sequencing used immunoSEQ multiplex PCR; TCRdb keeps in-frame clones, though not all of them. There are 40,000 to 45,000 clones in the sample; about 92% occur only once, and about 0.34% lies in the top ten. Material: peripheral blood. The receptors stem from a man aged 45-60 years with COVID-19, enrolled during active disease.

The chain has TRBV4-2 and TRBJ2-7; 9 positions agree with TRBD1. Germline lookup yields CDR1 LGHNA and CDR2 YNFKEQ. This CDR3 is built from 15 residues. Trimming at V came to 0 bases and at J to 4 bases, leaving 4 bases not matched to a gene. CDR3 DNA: TGTGCCAGCAGCCAAGAAGGGACAGGGTGGTACGAGCAGTACTTC. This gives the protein CASSQEGTGWYEQYF.

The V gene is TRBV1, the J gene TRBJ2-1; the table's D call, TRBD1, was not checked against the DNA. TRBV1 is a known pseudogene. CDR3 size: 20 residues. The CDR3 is CTSSEGRIRDIIISYNEQFF. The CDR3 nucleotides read TGCACCAGCAGCGAGGGACGAATTAGGGACATCATTATCTCCTACAATGAGCAGTTCTTC.

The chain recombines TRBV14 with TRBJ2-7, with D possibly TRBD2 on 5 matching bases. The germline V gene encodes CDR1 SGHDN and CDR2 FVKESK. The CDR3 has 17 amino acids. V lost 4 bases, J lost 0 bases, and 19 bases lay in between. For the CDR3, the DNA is TGTGCCAGCAGCCTACGGGATGGAGGTCCGAGCTCCTACGAGCAGTACTTC. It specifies CASSLRDGGPSSYEQYF.

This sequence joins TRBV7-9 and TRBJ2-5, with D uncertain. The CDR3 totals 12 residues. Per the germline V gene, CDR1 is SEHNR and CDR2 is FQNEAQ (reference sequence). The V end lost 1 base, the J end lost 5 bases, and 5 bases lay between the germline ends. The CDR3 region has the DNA TGTGCCAGCAGCTTAGTCGGGGAGACCCAGTACTTC. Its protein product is CASSLVGETQYF.

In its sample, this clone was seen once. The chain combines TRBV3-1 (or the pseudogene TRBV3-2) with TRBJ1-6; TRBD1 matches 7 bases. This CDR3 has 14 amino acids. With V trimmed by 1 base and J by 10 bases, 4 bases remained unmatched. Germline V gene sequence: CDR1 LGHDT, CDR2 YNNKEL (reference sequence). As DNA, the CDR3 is TGTGCCAGCAGCCAAGGACAGGGTGGCTCACCCCTCCACTTT. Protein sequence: CASSQGQGGSPLHF.

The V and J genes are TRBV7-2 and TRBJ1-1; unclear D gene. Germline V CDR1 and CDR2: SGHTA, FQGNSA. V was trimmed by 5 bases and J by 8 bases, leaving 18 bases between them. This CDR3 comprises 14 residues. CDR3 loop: CASSQPTWPGEAFF. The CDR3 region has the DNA TGTGCCAGCAGCCAACCGACGTGGCCGGGAGAAGCTTTCTTT.

CDR3 sequence (DNA): TGTGCCAGCAGCCAGGGAACTAGCGGGAGAGCCCACGAGCAGTACTTC. It codes for CASSQGTSGRAHEQYF. The chain links TRBV3-1 (or the pseudogene TRBV3-2) to TRBJ2-7; 11 nucleotides agree with TRBD2. CDR1 LGHDT and CDR2 YNNKEL come from the germline V gene (reference sequence). There are 16 residues in the CDR3. The junction had 9 bases not matched to a gene; V was cut back by 3 bases and J by 5 bases.

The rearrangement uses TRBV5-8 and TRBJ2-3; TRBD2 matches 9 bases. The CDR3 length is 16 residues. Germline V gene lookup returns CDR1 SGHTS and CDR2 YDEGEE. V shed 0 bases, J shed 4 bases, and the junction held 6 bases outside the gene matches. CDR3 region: CASSLGAGGPADTQYF. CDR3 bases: TGTGCCAGCAGCTTGGGGGCGGGAGGGCCCGCAGATACGCAGTATTTT.

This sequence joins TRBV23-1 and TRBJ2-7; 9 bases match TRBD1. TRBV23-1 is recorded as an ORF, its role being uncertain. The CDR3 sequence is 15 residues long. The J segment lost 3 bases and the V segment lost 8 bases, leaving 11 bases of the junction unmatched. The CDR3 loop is CASLPGQGYFYEQYF. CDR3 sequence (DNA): TGCGCCAGCCTTCCGGGACAGGGTTACTTCTACGAGCAGTACTTC.

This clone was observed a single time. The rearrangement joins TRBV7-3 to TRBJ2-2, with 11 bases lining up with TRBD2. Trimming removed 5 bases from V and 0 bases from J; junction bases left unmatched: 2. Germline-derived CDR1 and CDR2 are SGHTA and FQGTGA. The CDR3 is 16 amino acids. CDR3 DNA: TGTGCCAGCAGCCCACTAGCGGGGGCGAACACCGGGGAGCTGTTTTTT. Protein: CASSPLAGANTGELFF. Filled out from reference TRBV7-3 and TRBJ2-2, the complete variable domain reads GAGVSQTPSNKVTEKGKYVELRCDPISGHTALYWYRQSLGQGPEFLIYFQGTGAADDSGLPNDRFFAVRPEGSVSTLKIQRTERGDSAVYLCASSPLAGANTGELFFGEGSRLTVL.

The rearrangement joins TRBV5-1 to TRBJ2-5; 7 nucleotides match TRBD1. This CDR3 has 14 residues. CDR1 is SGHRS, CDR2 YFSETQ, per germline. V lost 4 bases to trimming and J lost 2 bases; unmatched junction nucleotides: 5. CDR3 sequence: CASSPGTVQETQYF. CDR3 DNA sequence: TGCGCCAGCAGCCCCGGGACAGTACAAGAGACCCAGTACTTC.

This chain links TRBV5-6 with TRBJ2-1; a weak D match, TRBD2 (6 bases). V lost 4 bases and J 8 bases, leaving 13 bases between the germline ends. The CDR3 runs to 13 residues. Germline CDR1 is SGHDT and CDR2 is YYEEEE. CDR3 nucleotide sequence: TGTGCCAGCAGCAGGGACTTCGTCGATGAGCAGTTCTTC. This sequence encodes CASSRDFVDEQFF.

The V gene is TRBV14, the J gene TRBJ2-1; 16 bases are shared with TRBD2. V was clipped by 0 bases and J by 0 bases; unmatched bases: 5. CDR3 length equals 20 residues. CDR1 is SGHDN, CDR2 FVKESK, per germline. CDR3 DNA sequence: TGTGCCAGCAGCCAAGATTGGGGACTAGCGGGAGGGGGCTCCTACAATGAGCAGTTCTTC. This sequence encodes CASSQDWGLAGGGSYNEQFF.

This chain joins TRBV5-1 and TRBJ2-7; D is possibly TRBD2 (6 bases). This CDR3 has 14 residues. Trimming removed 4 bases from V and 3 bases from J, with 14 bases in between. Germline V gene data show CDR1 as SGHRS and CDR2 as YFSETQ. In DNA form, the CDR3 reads TGCGCCAGCAGCCCGAGGGGAGGCTTCTACGAGCAGTACTTC. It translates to CASSPRGGFYEQYF.

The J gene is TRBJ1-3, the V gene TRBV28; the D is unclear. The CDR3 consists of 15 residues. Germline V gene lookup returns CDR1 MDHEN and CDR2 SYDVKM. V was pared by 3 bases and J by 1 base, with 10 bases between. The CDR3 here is CASSFLRGSGNTIYF. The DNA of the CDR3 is TGTGCCAGCAGTTTTCTTCGGGGATCTGGAAACACCATATATTTT.

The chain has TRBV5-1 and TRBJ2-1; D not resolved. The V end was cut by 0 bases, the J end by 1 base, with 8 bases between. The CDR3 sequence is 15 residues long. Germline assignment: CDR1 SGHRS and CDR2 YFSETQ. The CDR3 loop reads CASSLVAPSYNEQFF. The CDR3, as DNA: TGCGCCAGCAGCTTGGTGGCTCCGTCCTACAATGAGCAGTTCTTC.

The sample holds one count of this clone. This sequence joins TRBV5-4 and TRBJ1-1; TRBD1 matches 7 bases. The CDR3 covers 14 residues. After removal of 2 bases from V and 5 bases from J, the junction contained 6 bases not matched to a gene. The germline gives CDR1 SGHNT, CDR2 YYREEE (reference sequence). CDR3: CASSLRGLGTEAFF. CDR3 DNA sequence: TGTGCCAGCAGCTTAAGGGGGCTGGGGACTGAAGCTTTCTTT. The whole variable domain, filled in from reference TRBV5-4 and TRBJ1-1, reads ETGVTQSPTHLIKTRGQQVTLRCSSQSGHNTVSWYQQALGQGPQFIFQYYREEENGRGNFPPRFSGLQFPNYSSELNVNALELDDSALYLCASSLRGLGTEAFFGQGTRLTVV.

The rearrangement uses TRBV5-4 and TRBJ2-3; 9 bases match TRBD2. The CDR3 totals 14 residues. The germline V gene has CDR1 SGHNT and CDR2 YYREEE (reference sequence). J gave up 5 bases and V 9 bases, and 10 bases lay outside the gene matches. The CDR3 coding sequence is TGTGCCATATACGGCGGGAGGGCCGGAGATACGCAGTATTTT. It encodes CAIYGGRAGDTQYF.

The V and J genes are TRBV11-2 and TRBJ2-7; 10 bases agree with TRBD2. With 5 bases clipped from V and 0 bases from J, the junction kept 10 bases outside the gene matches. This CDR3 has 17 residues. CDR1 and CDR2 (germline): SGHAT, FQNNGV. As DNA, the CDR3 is TGTGCCAGCAGCCGAGGGGCCTCTAGCGGGAGCTCCTACGAGCAGTACTTC. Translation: CASSRGASSGSSYEQYF.

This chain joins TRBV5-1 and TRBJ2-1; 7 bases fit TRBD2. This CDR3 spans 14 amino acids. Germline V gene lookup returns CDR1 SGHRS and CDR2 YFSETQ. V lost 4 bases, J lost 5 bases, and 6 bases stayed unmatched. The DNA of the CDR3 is TGCGCCAGCAGCCCGCGGGGAGGGGACAATGAGCAGTTCTTC. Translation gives CASSPRGGDNEQFF. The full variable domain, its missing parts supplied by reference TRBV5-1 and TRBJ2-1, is KAGVTQTPRYLIKTRGQQVTLSCSPISGHRSVSWYQQTPGQGLQFLFEYFSETQRNKGNFPGRFSGRQFSNSRSEMNVSTLELGDSALYLCASSPRGGDNEQFFGPGTRLTVL.

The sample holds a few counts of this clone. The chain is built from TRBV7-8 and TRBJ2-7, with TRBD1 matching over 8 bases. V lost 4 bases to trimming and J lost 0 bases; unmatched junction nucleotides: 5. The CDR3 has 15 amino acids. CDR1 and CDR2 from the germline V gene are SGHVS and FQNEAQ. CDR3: CASSSPGTGSYEQYF. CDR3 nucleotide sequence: TGTGCCAGCAGCTCGCCTGGGACAGGCTCCTACGAGCAGTACTTC.

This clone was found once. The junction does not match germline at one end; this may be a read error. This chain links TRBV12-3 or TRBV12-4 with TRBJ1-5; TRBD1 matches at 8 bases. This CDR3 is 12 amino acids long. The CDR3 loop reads CASSLTGALRSF. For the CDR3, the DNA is TGTGCCAGCAGTTTGACAGGGGCTCTCCGTTCGTTT.

The DNA of the CDR3 is TGTGCCACCAGTGGGCACCCCCACGAATACGAGCAGTACTTC. Translating it yields CATSGHPHEYEQYF. The V call is TRBV24-1, the J call TRBJ2-7; D remains ambiguous. The CDR3 has 14 amino acids. CDR1 is KGHDR, CDR2 SFDVKD, per germline. V dropped 5 bases and J dropped 4 bases, with 14 bases sitting between them.

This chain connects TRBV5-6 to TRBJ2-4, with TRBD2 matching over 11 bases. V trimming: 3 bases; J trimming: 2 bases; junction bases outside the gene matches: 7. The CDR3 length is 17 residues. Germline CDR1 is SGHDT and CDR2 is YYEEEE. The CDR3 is CASSSLAGGSTKNIQYF. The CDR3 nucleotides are TGTGCCAGCAGCTCCCTAGCGGGAGGTAGTACCAAAAACATTCAGTACTTC.

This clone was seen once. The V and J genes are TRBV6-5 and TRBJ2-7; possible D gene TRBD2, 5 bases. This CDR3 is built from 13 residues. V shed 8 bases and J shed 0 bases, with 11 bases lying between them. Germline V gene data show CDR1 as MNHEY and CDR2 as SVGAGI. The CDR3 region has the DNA TGTGCCAGCCAGGTAGGGAGCTCCTACGAGCAGTACTTC. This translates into CASQVGSSYEQYF.

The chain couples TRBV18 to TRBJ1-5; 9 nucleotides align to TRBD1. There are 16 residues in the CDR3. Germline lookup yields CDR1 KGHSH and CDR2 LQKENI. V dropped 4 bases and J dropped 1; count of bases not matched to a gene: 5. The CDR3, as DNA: TGTGCCAGCTCACTGACAGGGGGTTACAGCAATCAGCCCCAGCATTTT. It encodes CASSLTGGYSNQPQHF.

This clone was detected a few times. CDR3 in DNA: TGTGCCAGCAGTTCACCTAGCGGGAGGGACGTTGGCGAGGAGCTGTTTTTT. Translated: CASSSPSGRDVGEELFF. The V gene is TRBV27, the J gene TRBJ2-2; 12 bases match TRBD2. The V and J ends lost 4 bases and 10 bases, in that order; junction bases with no gene match: 13. Germline V gene lookup returns CDR1 MNHEY and CDR2 SMNVEV (reference sequence). There are 17 residues in the CDR3.

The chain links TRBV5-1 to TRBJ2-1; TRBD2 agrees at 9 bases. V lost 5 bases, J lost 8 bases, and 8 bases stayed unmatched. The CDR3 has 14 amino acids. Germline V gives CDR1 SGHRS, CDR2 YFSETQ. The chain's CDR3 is CASSFGLATDEQFF. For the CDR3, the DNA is TGCGCCAGCAGTTTTGGACTAGCGACAGATGAGCAGTTCTTC.

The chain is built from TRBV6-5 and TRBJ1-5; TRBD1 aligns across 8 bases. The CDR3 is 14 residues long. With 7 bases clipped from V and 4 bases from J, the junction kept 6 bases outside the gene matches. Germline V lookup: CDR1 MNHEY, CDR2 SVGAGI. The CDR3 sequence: CASIQGAQNQPQHF. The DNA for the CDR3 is TGTGCCAGCATTCAGGGGGCCCAGAATCAGCCCCAGCATTTT.

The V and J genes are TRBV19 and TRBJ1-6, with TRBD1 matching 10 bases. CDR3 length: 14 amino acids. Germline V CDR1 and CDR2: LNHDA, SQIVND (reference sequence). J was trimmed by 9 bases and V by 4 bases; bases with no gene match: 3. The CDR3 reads CASSTGTGVSPLHF. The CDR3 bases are TGTGCCAGTAGTACCGGGACAGGGGTTTCACCCCTCCACTTT.